The source of this T cell receptor beta chain is a study of T cell responses to AZD1222 COVID-19 vaccine. The CDR3 is made up of 15 amino acids. V lost 1 base, J lost 8 bases, and 17 bases lay in between. Germline V gives CDR1 SGHTA, CDR2 FQGNSA. The method was immunoSEQ multiplex PCR; TCRdb's version includes in-frame clones alone and lacks a portion of them. The repertoire consists of more than 150,000 clones, with 91% occurring once and the leading ten covering approximately 3.7%. The receptor was derived from an adult who received the AZD1222 COVID-19 vaccine. Sequencing used peripheral blood, obtained 28 days after the second AZD1222 dose. The chain combines TRBV7-2 with TRBJ1-2; D gene uncertain. In nucleotides, the CDR3 is TGTGCCAGCAGCTTAGTGGAGGGATTCTCGAAGGGCTACACCTTC. Amino acid sequence: CASSLVEGFSKGYTF.